The rows below give T cell receptor beta chains drawn from one sample of a study of Ad26.COV2.S vaccination and SARS-CoV-2 variants. Sequenced by immunoSEQ multiplex PCR; TCRdb stores in-frame clones only, minus some. The top ten clones hold roughly 3.5% of a sample with about 350,000 clones, roughly 84% of them seen once. Sequencing used peripheral blood, obtained in a trial of Ad26.COV2.S vaccine versus placebo. The receptors stem from a person aged 18-60 years who received the Ad26.COV2.S COVID-19 vaccine or a placebo. Both conserved end residues are part of each CDR3. A D gene is named only where the DNA matches it firmly. Size is stated for part of the rows, as once, few or many counts, or as a class when the clone is expanded.

j_call: TRBJ1-1; d_call: TRBD1; v_call: TRBV2; cdr3_length: 12; clone_size: .; cdr3_nt: TGTGCCAGCAGTGAAGCGGACAGGGAAGCTTTCTTT; cdr3_aa: CASSEADREAFF
j_call: TRBJ2-1; d_call: .; v_call: TRBV20-1; cdr3_length: 16; clone_size: .; cdr3_nt: TGCAGTGCTAGTACCTCCCAGCAGGGACCCTACAATGAGCAGTTCTTC; cdr3_aa: CSASTSQQGPYNEQFF
j_call: TRBJ1-2; d_call: TRBD1; v_call: TRBV7-8; cdr3_length: 13; clone_size: .; cdr3_nt: TGTGCCATTTTGCAAGACAGGGAGGATGGCTACACCTTC; cdr3_aa: CAILQDREDGYTF
j_call: TRBJ2-3; d_call: TRBD2; v_call: TRBV3-1/TRBV3-2; cdr3_length: 16; clone_size: .; cdr3_nt: TGTGCCAGCAGCCGAACTAGCGGGGGCTACACAGATACGCAGTATTTT; cdr3_aa: CASSRTSGGYTDTQYF
j_call: TRBJ1-6; d_call: .; v_call: TRBV4-3; cdr3_length: 16; clone_size: once; cdr3_nt: TGCGCCAGCAGCCAAGACGCGGGACATGGAAATTCACCCCTCCACTTT; cdr3_aa: CASSQDAGHGNSPLHF
j_call: TRBJ2-7; d_call: TRBD1; v_call: TRBV29-1; cdr3_length: 13; clone_size: .; cdr3_nt: TGCAGCGTTGAAGCGGGACAGCGTGTGGAGCAGTACTTC; cdr3_aa: CSVEAGQRVEQYF
j_call: TRBJ2-5; d_call: .; v_call: TRBV10-1; cdr3_length: 15; clone_size: .; cdr3_nt: TGCGCCAGCAGTGACACAGGCGTTAGCAAGGAGACCCAGTACTTC; cdr3_aa: CASSDTGVSKETQYF
j_call: TRBJ1-4; d_call: TRBD1; v_call: TRBV4-1; cdr3_length: 14; clone_size: .; cdr3_nt: TGCGCCAGCAGCCAGACAGGGGTTAATGAAAAACTGTTTTTT; cdr3_aa: CASSQTGVNEKLFF
j_call: TRBJ2-7; d_call: .; v_call: TRBV10-3; cdr3_length: 14; clone_size: .; cdr3_nt: TGTGCCATCAGTGAGCAGGAGAGAACCTACGAGCAGTACTTC; cdr3_aa: CAISEQERTYEQYF
j_call: TRBJ2-1; d_call: TRBD1; v_call: TRBV4-3; cdr3_length: 17; clone_size: .; cdr3_nt: TGCGCCAGCAGCCAAGATAGGGGGACAGGGTGGGGCGATGAGCAGTTCTTC; cdr3_aa: CASSQDRGTGWGDEQFF
j_call: TRBJ2-3; d_call: TRBD2; v_call: TRBV9; cdr3_length: 16; clone_size: .; cdr3_nt: TGTGCCAGCAGCGTAACTAGCGGGGGGGCCCAAGATACGCAGTATTTT; cdr3_aa: CASSVTSGGAQDTQYF
j_call: TRBJ2-7; d_call: TRBD1; v_call: TRBV12-5; cdr3_length: 15; clone_size: .; cdr3_nt: TGTGCTCCCGCCCTCCCCGGGACAGGGTTCTACGAGCAGTACTTC; cdr3_aa: CAPALPGTGFYEQYF
j_call: TRBJ1-5; d_call: .; v_call: TRBV7-2; cdr3_length: 15; clone_size: .; cdr3_nt: TGTGCCAGCAGCGTGGCCATTAATAGCAATCAGCCCCAGCATTTT; cdr3_aa: CASSVAINSNQPQHF
j_call: TRBJ1-2; d_call: .; v_call: TRBV4-3; cdr3_length: 14; clone_size: .; cdr3_nt: TGCGCCAGCAGCCAAGGCTACAGGGAGTATGGCTACACCTTC; cdr3_aa: CASSQGYREYGYTF
j_call: TRBJ2-1; d_call: TRBD2; v_call: TRBV28; cdr3_length: 13; clone_size: .; cdr3_nt: TGTGCCAGCGTCGCGGGAGGGCTGAATGAGCAGTTCTTC; cdr3_aa: CASVAGGLNEQFF
j_call: TRBJ1-3; d_call: .; v_call: TRBV5-1; cdr3_length: 16; clone_size: .; cdr3_nt: TGCGCCAGCAGCTTGAGTGTGCTCAGCTCTGGAAACACCATATATTTT; cdr3_aa: CASSLSVLSSGNTIYF
j_call: TRBJ1-1; d_call: TRBD1; v_call: TRBV5-1; cdr3_length: 15; clone_size: .; cdr3_nt: TGCGCCAGCAGCTGGGCCGGGACAGAGAACACTGAAGCTTTCTTT; cdr3_aa: CASSWAGTENTEAFF
j_call: TRBJ2-7; d_call: TRBD2; v_call: TRBV11-3; cdr3_length: 15; clone_size: .; cdr3_nt: TGTGCCAGCAGCTTAACTAGCGGGGGCTCCTACGAGCAGTACTTC; cdr3_aa: CASSLTSGGSYEQYF
j_call: TRBJ2-1; d_call: .; v_call: TRBV11-3; cdr3_length: 14; clone_size: .; cdr3_nt: TGTGCCAGCAGCGTGACCAATTCCTACAATGAGCAGTTCTTC; cdr3_aa: CASSVTNSYNEQFF
j_call: TRBJ2-7; d_call: .; v_call: TRBV7-8; cdr3_length: 16; clone_size: .; cdr3_nt: TGTGCCAGCAGCGGCCTCGGAGGTGGGGAATCCTACGAGCAGTACTTC; cdr3_aa: CASSGLGGGESYEQYF
j_call: TRBJ2-3; d_call: .; v_call: TRBV28; cdr3_length: 14; clone_size: .; cdr3_nt: TGTGCCCTCGGCCCCGGCAGCAGCACAGATACGCAGTATTTT; cdr3_aa: CALGPGSSTDTQYF
j_call: TRBJ2-5; d_call: .; v_call: TRBV18; cdr3_length: 15; clone_size: .; cdr3_nt: TGTGCCAGCTCACCACCGTCGACAGGCCAAGAGACCCAGTACTTC; cdr3_aa: CASSPPSTGQETQYF